This T cell receptor beta chain stems from a study of metastatic and nonmetastatic thyroid tumors. Study as a whole: Repertoires from malignant and benign thyroid patients were compared across blood and tumor or nodule tissue.

Original processing methods: CDR3 was compared across clinicopathological groups, and the resulting differences were used to build a distant-metastasis classifier for papillary thyroid cancer. Using MiXCR, TCRdb reanalyzed the PCR reads. These V and J calls are TCRdb output, not the study's own analysis. The table has about 46,000 clones, around 23% seen once. Not a single patient had been given any form of treatment at any point before undergoing thyroid surgery. Study-wide results and caveats: Within blood and tumor, benign nodules reportedly had significantly lower TCR beta diversity than malignant thyroid tumors did.

This clone was seen at least ten times. The target antigen is unknown. Sequenced: blood. The origin of this receptor is a male donor with papillary thyroid cancer or a benign thyroid nodule (not recorded which). Some clones in this sample may be carry-over from other donors' samples.

This CDR3 is CASSAIPGQGLGEQYF. DNA of the CDR3: TGCGCCAGCAGCGCAATTCCGGGACAGGGACTCGGCGAGCAGTACTTC. This chain links TRBV4-1 with TRBJ2-7; 9 nucleotides agree with TRBD1. The length of the CDR3 is 16 residues. Unmatched junction bases numbered 14, after V lost 5 bases and J lost 6 bases. Germline V gives CDR1 MGHRA, CDR2 YSYEKL.